The 28 T cell receptor beta chains presented below share a single source sample, sequenced in a study of molecular identifiers for immune sequencing clone quantification. TCRdb passed the PCR reads through MiXCR, listing each CDR3 protein once. In the table there are around 320,000 distinct CDR3 sequences, roughly 24% of which are singletons. Sequenced sample: naive CD8+ T cells from blood, with Jurkat cell RNA spiked in. As to subset: FACS-sorted CD8+CD4-CCR7+CD45RA+ naive T cells. The receptor set was obtained from a human donor in good health. Some libraries in this study had Jurkat cell RNA spiked in.

This clonotype has just a few counts. This rearrangement joins TRBV4-3 to TRBJ1-1, with 8 bases identical to TRBD1. CDR3 length: 15 amino acids. The V segment lost 2 bases and the J segment 6 bases; nucleotides outside the gene matches: 8. The germline gives CDR1 LGHNA, CDR2 YSLEER. CDR3 protein: CASSQRTGSSSEAFF. CDR3 nucleotide sequence: TGCGCCAGCAGCCAACGGACAGGGTCATCATCTGAAGCTTTCTTT.

Concerning this clonotype itself: This may be a read error: a much more frequent sequence differs by one nucleotide. The chain has TRBV29-1 and TRBJ2-2, with D possibly being TRBD2 (5 bases). The CDR3 spans 12 residues. From germline, CDR1 is SQVTM and CDR2 ANQGSEA. The CDR3 sequence: CSVSVLPGELLF. The CDR3 bases are TGCAGCGTTTCTGTTCTACCCGGGGAGCTGCTTTTT.

Concerning this clonotype itself: An end of the junction differs from the germline gene, which may be a read error. The chain uses TRBV30 and TRBJ1-6, with no clear D. Germline assignment: CDR1 GTSNPN and CDR2 SVGIG (reference sequence). The CDR3 totals 14 residues. The CDR3 DNA sequence: TGTGCCTGGAGTCCCGGGTCCTACAATTCACCCTTCCACTTT. Protein product: CAWSPGSYNSPFHF.

The chain couples TRBV24-1 to TRBJ2-5, with 8 bases lining up with TRBD1. V dropped 3 bases and J dropped 0; count of bases not matched to a gene: 5. The CDR3 is 16 amino acids. Looked up from germline, CDR1 is KGHDR and CDR2 is SFDVKD. The CDR3 here is CATSDRAQGDQETQYF. The DNA for the CDR3 is TGTGCCACCAGTGATCGCGCACAGGGGGACCAAGAGACCCAGTACTTC.

Comments on this clonotype: This CDR3 fails to terminate in the conserved phenylalanine or tryptophan, so it likely reflects a read error. The DNA is left out, because the CDR3 cannot be placed on it with certainty; the CDR3 is given as TCRdb lists it. The chain recombines TRBV21-1 with TRBJ2-3; TRBD2 was called by the table and not checked on the DNA. TRBV21-1 is a documented pseudogene. Counting both end residues, the CDR3 totals 15 amino acids. CDR3 region: CASSIRWTSADTQYS.

The chain links TRBV9 to TRBJ2-7; 7 positions match TRBD1. The CDR3 covers 16 residues. Germline V gives CDR1 SGDLS, CDR2 YYNGEE. V dropped 3 bases and J dropped 4; count of bases not matched to a gene: 13. The CDR3 loop reads CASSAFSGQSTYEQYF. The CDR3 DNA reads as TGTGCCAGCAGCGCTTTTTCGGGACAGTCAACTTACGAGCAGTACTTC.

This clonotype has ten or more counts. The chain has TRBV29-1 and TRBJ2-7; the D gene is possibly TRBD2 (5 bases). Germline loops: CDR1 SQVTM, CDR2 ANQGSEA. The CDR3 contains 12 residues. V was cut by 7 bases and J by 2 bases, with 12 bases left in between. This chain's CDR3 is CSAGSTAYEQYF. In nucleotides, the CDR3 is TGCAGCGCGGGGAGTACGGCCTACGAGCAGTACTTC.

The genes are TRBV19 and TRBJ2-5; 10 nucleotides match TRBD2. This CDR3 contains 15 residues. From germline, CDR1 is LNHDA and CDR2 SQIVND (reference sequence). J lost 4 bases, V lost 4 bases, and 6 bases had no gene match. This CDR3 reads CASSTTGLARETQYF. The DNA of the CDR3 is TGTGCCAGTAGTACCACGGGACTAGCGAGAGAGACCCAGTACTTC.

The chain has TRBV27 and TRBJ2-7; tentatively, D is TRBD2 (7 bases). There are 13 residues in the CDR3. CDR1 is MNHEY, CDR2 SMNVEV, per germline (reference sequence). Trimming removed 6 bases from V and 6 bases from J, with 15 bases in between. CDR3 sequence: CASSYRGGFEQYF. The CDR3 bases are TGTGCCAGCAGCTATAGGGGGGGGTTCGAGCAGTACTTC.

A few counts support this clonotype. The J gene is TRBJ2-3, the V gene TRBV4-3; TRBD2 aligns across 10 bases. This CDR3 spans 18 amino acids. The V segment lost 0 bases and the J segment 6 bases; nucleotides outside the gene matches: 12. Germline V gives CDR1 LGHNA, CDR2 YSLEER. This chain's CDR3 is CASSQELPSGGALDTQYF. Here the CDR3 DNA reads TGCGCCAGCAGCCAAGAGCTTCCTAGCGGGGGTGCCTTGGATACGCAGTATTTT.

The V call is TRBV4-3, the J call TRBJ2-7, with 9 nucleotides matching TRBD1. Germline CDR1 reads LGHNA; CDR2 reads YSLEER. This CDR3 spans 15 amino acids. With V trimmed by 0 bases and J by 7 bases, 7 bases remained unmatched. CDR3 protein: CASSQDLGQGLEQYF. CDR3 bases: TGCGCCAGCAGCCAAGACCTCGGACAGGGGTTAGAGCAGTACTTC.

This clonotype was counted ten times or more. This rearrangement joins TRBV15 to TRBJ2-3, with a tentative D call TRBD2 (6 bases). Per the germline V gene, CDR1 is LNHNV and CDR2 is YYDKDF (reference sequence). V dropped 8 bases and J dropped 4 bases, with 16 bases sitting between them. The CDR3 loop spans 14 amino acids. Here the CDR3 DNA reads TGTGCCACCGGCAACGGGGGTCCCCCAGATACGCAGTATTTT. It is translated as CATGNGGPPDTQYF.

The chain has TRBV3-1 and TRBJ2-4; 11 bases are a match to TRBD2. The V gene end was trimmed by 0 bases and the J gene end by 0 bases; junction bases not matched to a gene: 10. CDR1 is LGHDT, CDR2 YNNKEL, per germline (reference sequence). The CDR3 has 20 residues. CDR3: CASSQDKASGGFRAKNIQYF. In DNA, the CDR3 is TGTGCCAGCAGCCAAGATAAAGCTAGCGGGGGGTTTCGAGCCAAAAACATTCAGTACTTC.

V is TRBV6-5 and J is TRBJ1-4, with D perhaps TRBD1 (6 bases). The CDR3 consists of 15 residues. The V and J ends lost 6 bases and 8 bases respectively, with 19 bases between them. Germline values: CDR1 MNHEY, CDR2 SVGAGI. Here the CDR3 reads CASRPGTTASEKLFF. The CDR3 DNA reads as TGTGCCAGCAGACCTGGGACAACCGCTTCGGAAAAACTGTTTTTT.

This clonotype was observed at least ten times. The genes are TRBV28 and TRBJ1-5; D perhaps matches TRBD1 (5 bases). Trimming cost V 4 bases and J 3 bases, with 10 bases left between them. Germline V gene sequence: CDR1 MDHEN, CDR2 SYDVKM. The length of the CDR3 is 14 residues. The CDR3: CASSSRQNNQPQHF. In nucleotides, the CDR3 is TGTGCCAGCAGTTCCCGACAGAACAATCAGCCCCAGCATTTT.

This clonotype was found many times. The chain employs TRBV30 and TRBJ2-3, with D possibly TRBD2 on 5 matching bases. The CDR3 has 14 amino acids. Germline CDR1 reads GTSNPN; CDR2 reads SVGIG (reference sequence). Deletions cut 4 bases from V and 0 bases from J, with 11 bases between. CDR3 nucleotide sequence: TGTGCCTGGATGAAGTTAGCGAGCACAGATACGCAGTATTTT. It encodes CAWMKLASTDTQYF.

This clonotype came up many times. This chain joins TRBV28 and TRBJ2-3; D unresolved. The CDR3 covers 11 residues. With 6 bases removed from V and 3 bases from J, the gap between germline ends came to 4 bases. In germline, CDR1 is MDHEN, CDR2 SYDVKM. CDR3 region: CASSFTDTQYF. CDR3 in DNA: TGTGCCAGCAGCTTTACAGATACGCAGTATTTT.

A note on this clonotype: Being one base from a much bigger clone, this may be a read error. The chain combines TRBV27 with TRBJ1-1, with D possibly TRBD1 on 6 matching bases. CDR1 and CDR2 (germline): MNHEY, SMNVEV (reference sequence). The CDR3 runs 14 residues. V lost 7 bases and J 7 bases, leaving 19 bases between the germline ends. As DNA, the CDR3 is TGTGCCAGCAATCCGGCGGACAGAGCGTTTGAAGCTTTCTTT. This codes for CASNPADRAFEAFF.

The rearrangement uses TRBV12-3 or TRBV12-4 and TRBJ2-3, with TRBD2 matching over 11 bases. The length of the CDR3 is 17 residues. Unmatched junction bases numbered 9, after V lost 2 bases and J lost 5 bases. The CDR3 protein is CASSLRPSGGPGDTQYF. CDR3 bases: TGTGCCAGCAGTTTACGGCCTAGCGGGGGGCCAGGAGATACGCAGTATTTT.

As concerns this clonotype: This may arise from a read error, as a much more abundant clone is one base away. The rearrangement links TRBV29-1 to TRBJ2-5; 8 bases agree with TRBD2. Germline lookup yields CDR1 SQVTM and CDR2 ANQGSEA. The CDR3 is made up of 13 amino acids. Here the CDR3 reads CSAGLAGEESQYF. As DNA, the CDR3 is TGCAGCGCCGGACTAGCAGGTGAAGAGAGCCAGTACTTC.

The V call is TRBV19, the J call TRBJ1-5; no reliable D call. Per germline, CDR1 LNHDA and CDR2 SQIVND (reference sequence). V was trimmed by 8 bases and J by 0 bases, leaving 11 bases between them. CDR3 length: 14 amino acids. This CDR3 is CASSLAPSNQPQHF. The CDR3 coding sequence is TGTGCCAGTTCTTTAGCTCCTAGCAATCAGCCCCAGCATTTT.

This clonotype was seen a handful of times. This sequence may be a read error, since a much larger clone differs from it by one base. V and J are TRBV7-9 and TRBJ2-4, with TRBD2 as a possible D gene (5 bases). From germline, CDR1 is SEHNR and CDR2 FQNEAQ (reference sequence). V was pared by 4 bases and J by 8 bases, with 15 bases between. The CDR3 totals 14 residues. The CDR3 bases are TGTGCCAGCAGCTCAACGCCTGAAGCGGACATTCAGTACTTC. It specifies CASSSTPEADIQYF.

The rearrangement uses TRBV19 and TRBJ1-1; a weak D match, TRBD1 (5 bases). The ends were cut back, 0 bases at V and 2 bases at J, with 10 bases in the middle. Germline V gene data show CDR1 as LNHDA and CDR2 as SQIVND (reference sequence). This CDR3 has 15 amino acids. In DNA, the CDR3 is TGTGCCAGTAGTATAGATCCAGGGCCCAACACTGAAGCTTTCTTT. Protein: CASSIDPGPNTEAFF.

This clonotype was seen ten or more times. This chain links TRBV27 with TRBJ2-7; D is tentatively TRBD1 or TRBD2 (5 bases each). Trimming removed 5 bases from V and 2 bases from J, with 13 bases in between. Germline V gene data show CDR1 as MNHEY and CDR2 as SMNVEV (reference sequence). The CDR3 extends over 14 amino acids. The CDR3 nucleotides are TGTGCCAGCAGTCCCGGGGACGGTACCTACGAGCAGTACTTC. Translating it yields CASSPGDGTYEQYF.

This clonotype has a count of ten or more. The chain uses TRBV12-3 or TRBV12-4 and TRBJ2-1; D is uncertain. The V and J ends lost 5 bases and 0 bases respectively, with 5 bases between them. CDR3 length: 13 amino acids. The CDR3 sequence is CASSPYSYNEQFF. Here the CDR3 DNA reads TGTGCCAGCAGTCCATACTCCTACAATGAGCAGTTCTTC.

This clonotype came up a few times. V gene TRBV5-1 combines with J gene TRBJ2-3; 7 nucleotides line up with TRBD1. Germline V gives CDR1 SGHRS, CDR2 YFSETQ. V was pared by 0 bases and J by 2 bases, with 6 bases of the junction left unmatched. The CDR3 is 16 amino acids. The CDR3 spells CASSLGRGGDTDTQYF. CDR3 nucleotide sequence: TGCGCCAGCAGCTTGGGGCGAGGGGGCGACACAGATACGCAGTATTTT.

Written as DNA, the CDR3 is TGTGCCATCAGTGCAGGGGCCGCCTACGAGCAGTACTTC. Residues: CAISAGAAYEQYF. The chain joins TRBV10-3 to TRBJ2-7, with TRBD1 as a possible D gene (6 bases). This CDR3 comprises 13 residues. Deletions cut 4 bases from V and 2 bases from J, with 9 bases between. CDR1 is ENHRY and CDR2 is SYGVKD in the germline V gene.

On this clonotype: Mismatch with germline at one junction end may stem from a read error. The chain recombines TRBV7-6 with TRBJ2-7; no reliable D call. CDR1 is SGHVS, CDR2 FNYEAQ, per germline. The CDR3 has 12 residues. The CDR3 DNA sequence: TGTGCCAGCAGAGACCCAGGCTACGAGAAGTACTTC. This gives the protein CASRDPGYEKYF.